The sequence of this T cell receptor (beta chain) was determined in a study of blood T cell repertoires in COVID-19. Study as a whole: The United States, Italy and Spain supplied acute and convalescent COVID-19 samples.

Produced via immunoSEQ multiplex PCR; TCRdb's table is partial and in-frame only. The table has roughly 190,000 clones, less than 90% seen once; the top ten hold 0.95% to 1.3%. The sequence came from a man aged 30 to 45 with acute or convalescent COVID-19. Sample: peripheral blood.

In DNA, the CDR3 is TGTGCCAGCATCCCAAGGTGGGGGGGCGGCAATGAGCAGTTCTTC. Amino acids: CASIPRWGGGNEQFF. V and J are TRBV11-1 and TRBJ2-1, with D tentatively TRBD2 (7 bases). The V end lost 7 bases, the J end lost 6 bases, and 19 bases lay between the germline ends. The CDR3 runs 15 residues. Germline V CDR1 and CDR2: SGHAT, FQDESV (reference sequence).